These T cell receptor beta chains were read from a single sample in a study of PD-1 blockade in classical Hodgkin lymphoma. The assay was immunoSEQ multiplex PCR, and TCRdb's table has in-frame clones only and misses some. This table has about 31,000 clones, more than 65% appearing once. The specimen was peripheral blood mononuclear cells (PBMCs), collected before the fourth cycle of nivolumab. The receptor source for this set is a human donor with classical Hodgkin lymphoma. Each CDR3 is given with its conserved first and last residue.

CDR3 protein	V gene	J gene
CASSQGEGVSYEQYF	TRBV4-1	TRBJ2-7
CASSLGVGYEQYF	TRBV27	TRBJ2-7
CASSQDQGGSHEKLFF	TRBV4-2	TRBJ1-4
CASSKSFWGDSGNTIYF	TRBV19	TRBJ1-3
CSVEGQGYEQYF	TRBV29-1	TRBJ2-7
CASSIEAPYEQYF	TRBV5-4	TRBJ2-7
CASSSRDEGVNEKLFF	TRBV27	TRBJ1-4
CASSRLGANTGELFF	TRBV7-2	TRBJ2-2
CASSRQTQSYGYTF	TRBV7-9	TRBJ1-2
CASSSQVGGNQPQHF	TRBV6-9	TRBJ1-5
CASSPPTGGYEQYF	TRBV28	TRBJ2-7
CASVGGANNEQFF	TRBV12-5	TRBJ2-1
CASAGQDRGYTF	TRBV6-1	TRBJ1-2
CASRLTDVNTEAFF	TRBV4-1	TRBJ1-1
CASSRELTRNYGYTF	TRBV6-6	TRBJ1-2
CASSLVQGSNYGYTF	TRBV7-2	TRBJ1-2
CASALSNQPQHF	TRBV10-2	TRBJ1-5
CASSWGDNEKLFF	TRBV5-1	TRBJ1-4
CASSVAGATYSYEQYF	TRBV9	TRBJ2-7
CASSGVDEQFF	TRBV6-1	TRBJ2-1
CASSSTGASLYNEQFF	TRBV7-3	TRBJ2-1
CASSLGRLQETQYF	TRBV27	TRBJ2-5
CATSRDAGTASYEQYF	TRBV15	TRBJ2-7
CASTPSQLSNEKLFF	TRBV2	TRBJ1-4
CASSLRWSSQETQYF	TRBV7-6	TRBJ2-5
CASSLESRTGGGYTF	TRBV7-2	TRBJ1-2
CASKDQGISPLHF	TRBV6-5	TRBJ1-6
CASSSGTGGEKLFF	TRBV5-1	TRBJ1-4
CASSQETGSDYGYTF	TRBV4-3	TRBJ1-2
CASRTDRLNTEAFF	TRBV7-2	TRBJ1-1